What follows are 32 T cell receptor beta chains derived from one specimen sequenced in a study of blood T cell repertoires in COVID-19 (dated by TCRdb to the early 2020s). Library preparation employed the immunoSEQ multiplex PCR assay. In TCRdb, the immuneACCESS table is reduced to in-frame sequences with V and J assigned. These tables do not hold every clone; where another copy was compared, an unresolved V gene accounts for under half, and the others remain unexplained. The sample includes 100,000 to 150,000 clones, with 90% to 95% observed a single time. The biggest ten clones account for about 1.9% of the sample. The source material was peripheral blood. Receptors originate from a man between 50 and 59 years old with COVID-19, enrolled during active disease.

The chain employs TRBV28 and TRBJ2-7, with D maybe TRBD2 (5 bases). V was clipped by 6 bases and J by 2 bases, with 11 bases between them. This CDR3 spans 13 amino acids. The V gene's germline CDR1 is MDHEN and CDR2 SYDVKM. The CDR3: CASRYNGAYEQYF. Written as DNA, the CDR3 is TGTGCCAGCAGGTACAACGGGGCCTACGAGCAGTACTTC. Full variable domain (remainder filled in from reference TRBV28 and TRBJ2-7): DVKVTQSSRYLVKRTGEKVFLECVQDMDHENMFWYRQDPGLGLRLIYFSYDVKMKEKGDIPEGYSVSREKKERFSLILESASTNQTSMYLCASRYNGAYEQYFGPGTRLTVT.

This chain joins TRBV3-1 (or the pseudogene TRBV3-2) and TRBJ2-1; no clear D gene. This CDR3 contains 14 residues. CDR1 is LGHDT and CDR2 is YNNKEL in the germline V gene (reference sequence). V was pared by 1 base and J by 9 bases, with 13 bases between. CDR3 in amino acids: CASSQVKLRGEQFF. The CDR3 coding sequence is TGTGCCAGCAGCCAAGTTAAATTGCGTGGTGAGCAGTTCTTC.

V and J are TRBV28 and TRBJ2-1; TRBD1 might be the D (6 bases). Between the trimmed V and J ends, which lost 8 bases and 7 bases, there was a span of 21 bases. Germline V lookup: CDR1 MDHEN, CDR2 SYDVKM. CDR3 size: 15 residues. CDR3 in amino acids: CASQYPTRGKNEQFF. CDR3 sequence (DNA): TGTGCCAGCCAATATCCAACTAGGGGGAAGAATGAGCAGTTCTTC.

The chain couples TRBV6-5 to TRBJ1-2; 9 positions agree with TRBD1. The CDR3 consists of 16 residues. Germline-derived CDR1 and CDR2 are MNHEY and SVGAGI. V shed 2 bases, J shed 8 bases, and the junction held 12 bases outside the gene matches. The CDR3 nucleotides read TGTGCCAGCAGTTACAGCCCCGGACAGGGGTTGGGCGGCTACACCTTC. Its translation is CASSYSPGQGLGGYTF.

Points on this clone: Compared with germline, one end of the junction differs, possibly owing to a read error. This sequence joins TRBV18 and TRBJ2-1; D unclear. Germline CDR1 is KGHSH and CDR2 is LQKENI. The CDR3 totals 12 residues. The CDR3 nucleotides are TGTGCCAGCTCACCTTCCTTCAATGAGCAGTTCTTC. Translation: CASSPSFNEQFF. Together with reference TRBV18 and TRBJ2-1, the CDR3 gives the full variable domain: NAGVMQNPRHLVRRRGQEARLRCSPMKGHSHVYWYRQLPEEGLKFMVYLQKENIIDESGMPKERFSAEFPKEGPSILRIQQVVRGDSAAYFCASSPSFNEQFFGPGTRLTVL.

The V and J genes are TRBV5-1 and TRBJ2-5; possible D gene TRBD2, 5 bases. Looked up from germline, CDR1 is SGHRS and CDR2 is YFSETQ. V lost 0 bases and J 3 bases, leaving 12 bases between the germline ends. The CDR3 is 15 amino acids. In DNA, the CDR3 is TGCGCCAGCAGCTTGGGTCGGGGTCGGGAAGAGACCCAGTACTTC. It encodes CASSLGRGREETQYF.

V is TRBV6-5 and J is TRBJ2-1; D is unclear. Germline values: CDR1 MNHEY, CDR2 SVGAGI. V was shortened by 6 bases and J by 7 bases, with 7 bases between the two germline ends. There are 11 residues in the CDR3. The chain's CDR3 is CASRSSNEQFF. The CDR3 nucleotides are TGTGCCAGCAGGAGTTCGAATGAGCAGTTCTTC.

The chain couples TRBV3-1 (or the pseudogene TRBV3-2) to TRBJ2-1, with D perhaps matching TRBD2 (6 bases). Germline CDR1 is LGHDT and CDR2 is YNNKEL (reference sequence). Trimming shortened V by 0 bases and J by 9 bases, and 15 bases separated the two germline ends. CDR3 length: 15 amino acids. The CDR3: CASSQDRLERVEQFF. The CDR3 DNA reads TGTGCCAGCAGCCAAGATCGACTAGAGAGGGTTGAGCAGTTCTTC.

The chain has TRBV5-1 and TRBJ1-2; unclear D gene. The V gene lost 0 bases and the J gene lost 4 bases, with 13 bases spanning the gap. Germline V gene sequence: CDR1 SGHRS, CDR2 YFSETQ. This CDR3 has 15 amino acids. The CDR3 region is CASSLADGGVYGYTF. In DNA form, the CDR3 reads TGCGCCAGCAGCTTGGCAGACGGCGGCGTCTATGGCTACACCTTC. The full variable domain, in which reference TRBV5-1 and TRBJ1-2 provide the parts outside the CDR3, is KAGVTQTPRYLIKTRGQQVTLSCSPISGHRSVSWYQQTPGQGLQFLFEYFSETQRNKGNFPGRFSGRQFSNSRSEMNVSTLELGDSALYLCASSLADGGVYGYTFGSGTRLTVV.

The genes are TRBV6-5 and TRBJ2-5; D is perhaps TRBD1 (5 bases). The V gene's germline CDR1 is MNHEY and CDR2 SVGAGI. Trimming shortened V by 6 bases and J by 4 bases, and 9 bases separated the two germline ends. The CDR3 is 12 residues long. The CDR3 DNA is TGTGCCAGCAGGGACAATAGAGAGACCCAGTACTTC. Translated, it gives CASRDNRETQYF.

The genes are TRBV6-2 or TRBV6-3 and TRBJ1-5; D is unresolved. Germline lookup yields CDR1 MNHEY and CDR2 SVGEGT. The CDR3 spans 13 residues. V lost 4 bases and J 3 bases, leaving 7 bases between the germline ends. The CDR3 DNA sequence: TGTGCCAGCAGTTGGCAGGACAATCAGCCCCAGCATTTT. Its protein is CASSWQDNQPQHF.

The J gene is TRBJ2-2, the V gene TRBV6-1; D may be TRBD2 (5 bases). This CDR3 comprises 16 residues. CDR1 and CDR2 from the germline V gene are MNHNS and SASEGT. Trimming took off 4 bases at V and 1 base at J, with 13 bases between the two ends. The CDR3 protein is CASSVSLAGNTGELFF. The CDR3 nucleotides read TGTGCCAGCAGTGTGTCTCTGGCGGGGAACACCGGGGAGCTGTTTTTT.

The V and J genes are TRBV7-9 and TRBJ1-2, with a possible D match to TRBD1 (5 bases). This CDR3 is 15 amino acids long. Germline assignment: CDR1 SEHNR and CDR2 FQNEAQ (reference sequence). V lost 5 bases to trimming and J lost 4 bases, with 17 bases between them. CDR3 residues: CASSPRLGEGYGYTF. The CDR3 DNA reads as TGTGCCAGCAGCCCCCGTTTAGGGGAGGGCTATGGCTACACCTTC.

The gene calls are TRBV28 and TRBJ2-7, with D uncertain. The V and J ends lost 2 bases and 5 bases respectively, with 10 bases between them. This CDR3 is 13 amino acids long. Per germline, CDR1 MDHEN and CDR2 SYDVKM. The CDR3 region is CASSLQAYDEQYF. The DNA for the CDR3 is TGTGCCAGCAGTTTACAGGCATATGACGAGCAGTACTTC. Drawing the rest from reference TRBV28 and TRBJ2-7, the complete variable domain is DVKVTQSSRYLVKRTGEKVFLECVQDMDHENMFWYRQDPGLGLRLIYFSYDVKMKEKGDIPEGYSVSREKKERFSLILESASTNQTSMYLCASSLQAYDEQYFGPGTRLTVT.

V is TRBV10-3 and J is TRBJ2-2, with 9 bases fitting TRBD2. This CDR3 comprises 15 residues. Germline values: CDR1 ENHRY, CDR2 SYGVKD. Trimming removed 4 bases from V and 3 bases from J; junction bases left unmatched: 3. Here the CDR3 reads CAISATSGYTGELFF. The CDR3 DNA is TGTGCCATCAGTGCGACTAGCGGTTACACCGGGGAGCTGTTTTTT.

The chain employs TRBV9 and TRBJ2-5; 7 nucleotides match TRBD2. The V gene end was trimmed by 4 bases and the J gene end by 5 bases; junction bases not matched to a gene: 5. Per the germline V gene, CDR1 is SGDLS and CDR2 is YYNGEE. This CDR3 is 13 amino acids long. The CDR3: CASSPLGGETQYF. In nucleotides, the CDR3 is TGTGCCAGCAGCCCATTGGGGGGGGAGACCCAGTACTTC. Together with reference TRBV9 and TRBJ2-5, the CDR3 gives the full variable domain: DSGVTQTPKHLITATGQRVTLRCSPRSGDLSVYWYQQSLDQGLQFLIQYYNGEERAKGNILERFSAQQFPDLHSELNLSSLELGDSALYFCASSPLGGETQYFGPGTRLLVL.

The CDR3, as DNA: TGTGCCAGCAGCCCCCGGGGAGACTACAATGAGCAGTTCTTC. This encodes CASSPRGDYNEQFF. This chain links TRBV11-2 with TRBJ2-1; maybe TRBD2 (5 bases). Trimming pared 5 bases from V and 3 bases from J, leaving 11 bases between. Germline-derived CDR1 and CDR2 are SGHAT and FQNNGV. This CDR3 spans 14 amino acids.

V and J are TRBV2 and TRBJ2-3, with TRBD2 matching over 11 bases. Germline V gene sequence: CDR1 SNHLY, CDR2 FYNNEI. V lost 6 bases, J lost 1 base, and 3 bases stayed unmatched. The CDR3 consists of 15 residues. The CDR3 DNA reads as TGTGCCAGCAGCGTGGGACTAGCGGGCACAGATACGCAGTATTTT. This sequence encodes CASSVGLAGTDTQYF.

The rearrangement links TRBV19 to TRBJ2-1; TRBD1 matches 7 bases. Germline V gene lookup returns CDR1 LNHDA and CDR2 SQIVND (reference sequence). The CDR3 is 14 amino acids. The ends lost 7 bases at V and 4 bases at J; junction bases unmatched: 7. CDR3 loop: CASNPQGQYNEQFF. CDR3 nucleotides: TGTGCCAGTAACCCCCAGGGACAGTACAATGAGCAGTTCTTC.

The genes are TRBV3-1 (or the pseudogene TRBV3-2) and TRBJ2-7, with 8 nucleotides matching TRBD2. Germline-derived CDR1 and CDR2 are LGHDT and YNNKEL (reference sequence). The CDR3 is 18 residues long. V lost 0 bases to trimming and J lost 4 bases; unmatched junction nucleotides: 14. The chain's CDR3 is CASSQDLKQREWSYEQYV. The CDR3 DNA is TGTGCCAGCAGCCAAGATCTTAAACAGCGGGAGTGGTCGTACGAGCAGTACGTC.

The V gene is TRBV19, the J gene TRBJ1-4; D may be TRBD1 (5 bases). The CDR3 has 14 residues. From germline, CDR1 is LNHDA and CDR2 SQIVND (reference sequence). Trimming removed 3 bases at V and 7 bases at J, with 12 bases between. The CDR3 reads CASSIGGSGEKLFF. The CDR3 nucleotides read TGTGCCAGTAGTATTGGGGGGTCCGGTGAAAAACTGTTTTTT. The whole variable domain, remainder taken from reference TRBV19 and TRBJ1-4, is DGGITQSPKYLFRKEGQNVTLSCEQNLNHDAMYWYRQDPGQGLRLIYYSQIVNDFQKGDIAEGYSVSREKKESFPLTVTSAQKNPTAFYLCASSIGGSGEKLFFGSGTQLSVL.

V is TRBV9 and J is TRBJ2-7; D call uncertain. Germline V CDR1 and CDR2: SGDLS, YYNGEE. The CDR3 contains 14 residues. V lost 0 bases and J lost 0, with 7 bases in between. In nucleotides, the CDR3 is TGTGCCAGCAGCGTAGCGGCTAGCTCCTACGAGCAGTACTTC. Translating it yields CASSVAASSYEQYF.

The genes are TRBV13 and TRBJ2-1; 10 nucleotides align to TRBD2. This CDR3 is 15 amino acids long. The V segment lost 5 bases and the J segment 4 bases; nucleotides outside the gene matches: 5. Germline assignment: CDR1 PRHDT and CDR2 FYEKMQ (reference sequence). Here the CDR3 DNA reads TGTGCCAGCAGCCGCGGACTAGCGGAATACAATGAGCAGTTCTTC. This encodes CASSRGLAEYNEQFF.

The rearrangement uses TRBV30 and TRBJ1-4, with D possibly being TRBD1 (5 bases). Trimming stripped 0 bases from V and 7 bases from J, with 9 bases between. Germline V gene lookup returns CDR1 GTSNPN and CDR2 SVGIG (reference sequence). The CDR3 totals 13 residues. This CDR3 is CAWSVTRVEKLFF. CDR3 in DNA: TGTGCCTGGAGTGTCACCAGGGTTGAAAAACTGTTTTTT.

The J gene is TRBJ1-1, the V gene TRBV19; D is unresolved. The CDR3 contains 14 residues. Germline V gene data show CDR1 as LNHDA and CDR2 as SQIVND (reference sequence). Trimming took off 1 base at V and 4 bases at J, with 10 bases between the two ends. The CDR3 region has the DNA TGTGCCAGTAGTATAGCCGCGGGGAGCACTGAAGCTTTCTTT. Its translation is CASSIAAGSTEAFF. Based on the CDR3 plus reference TRBV19 and TRBJ1-1, the full variable domain is DGGITQSPKYLFRKEGQNVTLSCEQNLNHDAMYWYRQDPGQGLRLIYYSQIVNDFQKGDIAEGYSVSREKKESFPLTVTSAQKNPTAFYLCASSIAAGSTEAFFGQGTRLTVV.

The rearrangement links TRBV9 to TRBJ2-1; 12 bases agree with TRBD2. The CDR3 is 15 residues long. Germline values: CDR1 SGDLS, CDR2 YYNGEE. The ends lost 3 bases at V and 3 bases at J; junction bases unmatched: 1. The CDR3 loop is CASSATSGGYNEQFF. The CDR3, as DNA: TGTGCCAGCAGCGCGACTAGCGGGGGCTACAATGAGCAGTTCTTC.

The V gene is TRBV9, the J gene TRBJ1-5; D is perhaps TRBD1 (6 bases). Germline V gene sequence: CDR1 SGDLS, CDR2 YYNGEE. The ends were cut back, 3 bases at V and 6 bases at J, with 16 bases in the middle. The CDR3 totals 15 residues. The CDR3 DNA reads as TGTGCCAGCAGCGCAACAGGGATTTTAGGTCAGCCCCAGCATTTT. Translating it yields CASSATGILGQPQHF. Full variable domain (remainder filled in from reference TRBV9 and TRBJ1-5): DSGVTQTPKHLITATGQRVTLRCSPRSGDLSVYWYQQSLDQGLQFLIQYYNGEERAKGNILERFSAQQFPDLHSELNLSSLELGDSALYFCASSATGILGQPQHFGDGTRLSIL.

The chain carries TRBV10-1 and TRBJ2-5, with TRBD2 identical over 7 bases. CDR1 is WNHNN and CDR2 is SYGVQD in the germline V gene (reference sequence). CDR3 size: 14 residues. J lost 3 bases, V lost 8 bases, and 9 bases had no gene match. CDR3 amino acids: CASGEGGRKETQYF. CDR3 nucleotide sequence: TGCGCCAGCGGGGAGGGAGGGAGAAAAGAGACCCAGTACTTC.

V and J are TRBV12-3 or TRBV12-4 and TRBJ2-7, with TRBD1 matching over 8 bases. The CDR3 is 12 residues long. With 5 bases clipped from V and 6 bases from J, the junction kept 3 bases outside the gene matches. The CDR3 is CASSAGGGEQYV. The CDR3 coding sequence is TGTGCCAGCAGTGCAGGGGGCGGCGAGCAGTACGTC.

The chain combines TRBV15 with TRBJ2-5; D might be TRBD2 (6 bases). Trimming took 9 bases from V and 4 from J, leaving 15 bases between them. Germline CDR1 is LNHNV and CDR2 is YYDKDF (reference sequence). This CDR3 contains 13 residues. CDR3 residues: CATSRGVIETQYF. CDR3 in DNA: TGTGCCACGTCCCGCGGGGTGATAGAGACCCAGTACTTC. The entire variable domain, with the rest obtained from reference TRBV15 and TRBJ2-5, is as follows: DAMVIQNPRYQVTQFGKPVTLSCSQTLNHNVMYWYQQKSSQAPKLLFHYYDKDFNNEADTPDNFQSRRPNTSFCFLDIRSPGLGDTAMYLCATSRGVIETQYFGPGTRLLVL.

CDR3 nucleotide sequence: TGCGCCAGCAGCCCGGGACTAGCGGGAGGGCTGGACACCGGGGAGCTGTTTTTT. This translates into CASSPGLAGGLDTGELFF. The chain carries TRBV5-1 and TRBJ2-2; TRBD2 agrees at 16 bases. There are 18 residues in the CDR3. V shed 4 bases and J 3 bases; nucleotides not matched to a gene: 6. CDR1 is SGHRS and CDR2 is YFSETQ in the germline V gene. Variable domain in full (rest from reference TRBV5-1 and TRBJ2-2): KAGVTQTPRYLIKTRGQQVTLSCSPISGHRSVSWYQQTPGQGLQFLFEYFSETQRNKGNFPGRFSGRQFSNSRSEMNVSTLELGDSALYLCASSPGLAGGLDTGELFFGEGSRLTVL.

V gene TRBV24-1 combines with J gene TRBJ2-1; 10 bases fit TRBD2. The ends lost 5 bases at V and 6 bases at J; junction bases unmatched: 3. This CDR3 spans 14 amino acids. The germline gives CDR1 KGHDR, CDR2 SFDVKD. This CDR3 is CATSGGTSVNEQFF. The CDR3 nucleotides read TGTGCCACCAGTGGTGGGACTAGCGTCAATGAGCAGTTCTTC.